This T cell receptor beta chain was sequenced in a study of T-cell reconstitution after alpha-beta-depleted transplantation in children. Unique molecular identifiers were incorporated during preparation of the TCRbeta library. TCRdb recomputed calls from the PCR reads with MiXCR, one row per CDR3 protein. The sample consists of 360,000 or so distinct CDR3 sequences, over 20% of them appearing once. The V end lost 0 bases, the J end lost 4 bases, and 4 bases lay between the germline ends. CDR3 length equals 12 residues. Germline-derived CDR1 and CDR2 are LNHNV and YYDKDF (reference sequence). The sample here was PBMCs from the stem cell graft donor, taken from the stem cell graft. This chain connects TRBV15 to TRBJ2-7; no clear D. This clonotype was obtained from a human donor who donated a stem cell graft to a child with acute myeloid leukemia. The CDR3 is CATSRDLYEQYF. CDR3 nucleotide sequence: TGTGCCACCAGCAGAGACCTGTACGAGCAGTACTTC.